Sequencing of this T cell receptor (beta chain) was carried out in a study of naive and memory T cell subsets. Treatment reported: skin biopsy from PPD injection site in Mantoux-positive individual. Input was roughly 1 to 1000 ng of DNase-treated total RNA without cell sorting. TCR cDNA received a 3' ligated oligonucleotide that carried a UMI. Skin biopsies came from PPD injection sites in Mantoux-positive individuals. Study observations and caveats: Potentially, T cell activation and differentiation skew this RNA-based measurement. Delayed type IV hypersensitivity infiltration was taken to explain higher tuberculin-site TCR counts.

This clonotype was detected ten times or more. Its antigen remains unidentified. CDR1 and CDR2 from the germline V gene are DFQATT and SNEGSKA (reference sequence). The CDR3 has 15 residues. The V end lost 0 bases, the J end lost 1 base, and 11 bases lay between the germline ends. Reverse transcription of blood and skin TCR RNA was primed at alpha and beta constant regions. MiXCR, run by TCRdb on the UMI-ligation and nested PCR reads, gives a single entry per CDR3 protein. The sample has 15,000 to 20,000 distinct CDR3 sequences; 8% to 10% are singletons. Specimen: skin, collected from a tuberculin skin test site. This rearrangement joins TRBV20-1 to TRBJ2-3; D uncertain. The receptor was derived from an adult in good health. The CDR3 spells CSARDPSTRTDTQYF. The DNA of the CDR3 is TGCAGTGCTAGAGACCCGTCGACACGCACAGATACGCAGTATTTT.